This is a list of T cell receptor beta chains from one sample in a study of shared clonotypes between healthy human individuals. Libraries were prepared by immunoSEQ multiplex PCR; TCRdb keeps only in-frame clonotypes and omits some of them. This repertoire shows approximately 1.9 million clones, 80% to 95% found once; its top ten account for roughly 1.7%. Sample: naive CD8+ T cells from PBMCs. These receptors came from a man between 18 and 29 years old in good health. Some clones in this sample may be carry-over from other donors' samples. CDR3s include the opening cysteine and the closing phenylalanine or tryptophan. D genes are given only for firm matches. Size values are once, few and many counts, or a class for expanded clones, and some rows have none.

d_gene	v_gene	abundance	j_gene	CDR3nt	CDR3aa
-	TRBV9	-	TRBJ2-7	TGTGCCAGCAGCGAGAGGTCGGCTGCACTCTCCTACGAGCAGTACTTC	CASSERSAALSYEQYF
-	TRBV11-2	once	TRBJ2-3	TGTGCCAGCAGCCCTTCAACTACACAGTATTTT	CASSPSTTQYF
-	TRBV6-5	-	TRBJ2-7	TGTGCCAGCAGTTACGGGCAGGGTTTCGACGAGCAGTACTTC	CASSYGQGFDEQYF
TRBD2	TRBV2	-	TRBJ2-7	TGTGCCAGCAGTGGAAAACGGGAGGGGTACGAGCAGTACTTC	CASSGKREGYEQYF
-	TRBV5-1	-	TRBJ2-1	TGCGCCAGCAGCTCCGGACCATTATTCTACAATGAGCAGTTCTTC	CASSSGPLFYNEQFF
TRBD2	TRBV4-2	-	TRBJ2-7	TGTGCCAGCAGCCAAGATCTGGGCCTAGCGGGGCCCTACGAGCAGTACTTC	CASSQDLGLAGPYEQYF
TRBD2	TRBV7-8	-	TRBJ2-3	TGTGCCAGCAGCCCCGGGACTACTAGCACAGATACGCAGTATTTT	CASSPGTTSTDTQYF
-	TRBV11-2	-	TRBJ2-7	TGTGCCAGCAGCTTAACTAGGTCGCGCGGGGTAAGGGTCCGTGACGAGCAGTACTTC	CASSLTRSRGVRVRDEQYF
-	TRBV18	-	TRBJ2-2	TGTGCCAGCTCCCCTACAGTCAACACCGGGGAGCTGTTTTTT	CASSPTVNTGELFF
-	TRBV28	-	TRBJ1-1	TGTGCCAGCAGTTTAGGCGTGACCGAAGCTTTCTTT	CASSLGVTEAFF
TRBD1	TRBV2	-	TRBJ1-2	TGTGCCAGCAGTGAACTTGACAGGGTTGGTAATGGCTACACCTTC	CASSELDRVGNGYTF
-	TRBV19	-	TRBJ2-1	TGTGCCAGTAGGATGGGCGGGGAGTACAATGAGCAGTTCTTC	CASRMGGEYNEQFF
-	TRBV30	-	TRBJ1-1	TGTGCCTGGAGGGCAGGGATTGGGGGCCTTTTTAACACTGAAGCTTTCTTT	CAWRAGIGGLFNTEAFF
-	TRBV5-1	-	TRBJ2-5	TGCGCCAGCAGCCTTGCCCGGGAGCAAGAGACCCAGTACTTC	CASSLAREQETQYF
TRBD2	TRBV27	-	TRBJ2-1	TGTGCCAGCAGCCATCGGGGGGGTGACTCCTACAATGAGCAGTTCTTC	CASSHRGGDSYNEQFF
-	TRBV14	-	TRBJ2-7	TGTGCCAGCAGCCAAGAGGGTTACGAGCAGTACTTC	CASSQEGYEQYF
-	TRBV29-1	-	TRBJ1-1	TGCAGCGTCCCGGACGTTATAATGAACACTGAAGCTTTCTTT	CSVPDVIMNTEAFF
-	TRBV5-1	once	TRBJ2-3	TGCGCCAGCAGCTCTTACCGGGACTCTGGCACAGATACGCAGTATTTT	CASSSYRDSGTDTQYF
-	TRBV6-5	-	TRBJ2-3	TGTGCCAGCAGGGAGGGCAGGGGGTCGACAGGTACGCAGTATTTT	CASREGRGSTGTQYF
-	TRBV28	-	TRBJ1-1	TGTGCCAGCAGCCGGGACAATCCTGAAGCTTTCTTT	CASSRDNPEAFF
-	TRBV7-6	-	TRBJ2-7	TGTGCCAGCAGCTTAGGCCAGTACGAGCAGTACTTC	CASSLGQYEQYF
TRBD1	TRBV5-6	-	TRBJ1-5	TGTGCCAGCAGCTTGGGGGACAGGGGGCCCTTGGCGCCCCAGCATTTT	CASSLGDRGPLAPQHF
-	TRBV7-9	once	TRBJ2-1	TGTGCCAGCAGCTTTGGGCTATTAGGTCGACCTGACAATGAGCAGTTCTTC	CASSFGLLGRPDNEQFF
TRBD1	TRBV19	-	TRBJ2-7	TGTGCCAGTAGTATTGACAGGGAGTACTACGAGCAGTACTTC	CASSIDREYYEQYF